One sample yielded the 2 T cell receptor beta chains listed below, sequenced in a study of PD-L1 blockade in urothelial cancer. Libraries were prepared by immunoSEQ multiplex PCR; TCRdb keeps only in-frame clonotypes and omits some of them. The sample yields 55,000 to 80,000 clones, 81% seen once. The time point was: pretreatment peripheral blood. This specimen consisted of PBMCs, obtained around atezolizumab (anti-PD-L1) treatment. The receptors were gathered from a man between 65 and 79 years old with urothelial cancer.

In this sample, this clone turned up a few times. This rearrangement joins TRBV5-6 to TRBJ1-5, with D maybe TRBD1 (5 bases). Trimming took off 4 bases at V and 5 bases at J, with 10 bases between the two ends. CDR3 length equals 13 residues. The V gene's germline CDR1 is SGHDT and CDR2 YYEEEE. CDR3 coding DNA: TGTGCCAGCAGCGGCGGGGCCGATCAGCCCCAGCATTTT. Translation: CASSGGADQPQHF.

V is TRBV10-3 and J is TRBJ1-2, with D hard to call. The CDR3 is made up of 14 amino acids. Trimming took off 0 bases at V and 3 bases at J, with 8 bases between the two ends. CDR1 is ENHRY and CDR2 is SYGVKD in the germline V gene. This CDR3 reads CAISESPLDYGYTF. CDR3 DNA sequence: TGTGCCATCAGTGAGTCGCCACTAGACTATGGCTACACCTTC.